The T cell receptor (beta chain) described here comes from a study of chemoradiotherapy in HPV16-positive cancers. Study overall: Functional T-cell assays on two HPV16-positive patients' cells defined candidate HPV-specific clones and common TCR motifs. General study results and limits: Non-HPV-specific T cells did not expand in tumors during treatment, whereas candidate HPV-specific clones and E7-related motifs did. For HPV16-positive patients, expanding HPV-responsive T cells associated with longer recurrence-free survival.

A remark on this clone: Its antigen is unknown.

This CDR3 contains 20 residues. Germline V lookup: CDR1 SGHVS, CDR2 FQNEAQ. V was clipped by 0 bases and J by 0 bases; unmatched bases: 16. Samples were taken several times over chemoradiotherapy. This table comes from immunoSEQ multiplex PCR, and its TCRdb copy is limited to in-frame clones, with some not included. There are about 66,000 clones in the sample; about nine tenths occur only once, and more than 3.5% lies in the top ten. The starting material was blood, obtained from a patient who underwent chemoradiotherapy. This TCR was sampled from a human donor with HPV-associated anogenital cancer. V is TRBV7-8 and J is TRBJ2-5, with 7 bases matching TRBD1. For the CDR3, the DNA is TGTGCCAGCAGCTTAGCACCGAAGATTCCGGGACAGATGTACCAAGAGACCCAGTACTTC. Its protein is CASSLAPKIPGQMYQETQYF. The complete variable domain, with remaining parts taken from reference TRBV7-8 and TRBJ2-5, reads GAGVSQSPRYKVAKRGQDVALRCDPISGHVSLFWYQQALGQGPEFLTYFQNEAQLDKSGLPSDRFFAERPEGSVSTLKIQRTQQEDSAVYLCASSLAPKIPGQMYQETQYFGPGTRLLVL.